The rows below give T cell receptor beta chains drawn from one sample of a study of cytotoxic CD8 clonotypes in ibrutinib-treated CLL. Only in-frame clones appear in the TCRdb table, and some are missing; sequencing was by immunoSEQ multiplex PCR. This table has 25,000 to 30,000 clones, 55% to 75% appearing once. Sequences were derived from PBMCs, sampled after 24 months of ibrutinib treatment. The source of these receptors is a human donor with chronic lymphocytic leukemia. Each CDR3 is given without its conserved first and last residue. The D gene is left open where the match is weak. Some rows mark clone size as missing; the rest say once, few, many or name a class of expanded clone.

CDR3: ASSLEGRNTEAF; size: .; V: TRBV2; D: .; J: TRBJ1-1
CDR3: ASRSGGTANTEAF; size: .; V: TRBV7-2; D: .; J: TRBJ1-1
CDR3: SIKRGVGMNEQF; size: .; V: TRBV29-1; D: .; J: TRBJ2-1
CDR3: ASSTGYGYT; size: .; V: TRBV28; D: .; J: TRBJ1-2
CDR3: ASSLLPVTENQPQH; size: many; V: TRBV7-8; D: .; J: TRBJ1-5
CDR3: AWGLDGYT; size: .; V: TRBV30; D: .; J: TRBJ1-2
CDR3: AWNRVVETQY; size: .; V: TRBV30; D: .; J: TRBJ2-5
CDR3: SVEDRDISNYGYT; size: few; V: TRBV29-1; D: .; J: TRBJ1-2
CDR3: ASSLGGAADTQY; size: few; V: TRBV28; D: .; J: TRBJ2-3
CDR3: AGPGQRNTEAF; size: .; V: TRBV30; D: TRBD1; J: TRBJ1-1
CDR3: RVNSGLNTEAF; size: .; V: TRBV29-1; D: .; J: TRBJ1-1
CDR3: ASSRAAGNTIY; size: .; V: TRBV19; D: .; J: TRBJ1-3
CDR3: ASSLGPYYEQY; size: .; V: TRBV7-6; D: .; J: TRBJ2-7
CDR3: ASSVGRASNQPQH; size: .; V: TRBV9; D: .; J: TRBJ1-5
CDR3: ASSLWSSRDNEQF; size: .; V: TRBV7-8; D: .; J: TRBJ2-1
CDR3: ASSPPGVPNYGYT; size: .; V: TRBV18; D: .; J: TRBJ1-2
CDR3: ASSFGLHKETQY; size: .; V: TRBV5-1; D: .; J: TRBJ2-5
CDR3: ASSSYSTGAQETQY; size: .; V: TRBV6-6; D: TRBD1; J: TRBJ2-5
CDR3: SVVRTGGSQETQY; size: .; V: TRBV29-1; D: TRBD2; J: TRBJ2-5
CDR3: AWSVQGHQPQH; size: .; V: TRBV30; D: TRBD1; J: TRBJ1-5
CDR3: ASSLVYGGSYNEQF; size: .; V: TRBV28; D: .; J: TRBJ2-1